Below are 27 T cell receptor beta chains sequenced from a single sample in a study of blood T cell repertoires in COVID-19. Using immunoSEQ multiplex PCR, the repertoire was profiled, and TCRdb retains in-frame clones only, with some absent. This sample has 60,000 to 85,000 clones, with 65% to 90% found just once. Specimen: peripheral blood. Source of these receptors: a man of 80 years or more with acute or convalescent COVID-19.

The V call is TRBV11-2, the J call TRBJ2-1; TRBD2 is a possible D gene (6 bases). Germline V gene lookup returns CDR1 SGHAT and CDR2 FQNNGV. The CDR3 length is 15 residues. Trimming shortened V by 2 bases and J by 0 bases, and 8 bases separated the two germline ends. The CDR3 sequence: CASSLTSSSYNEQFF. DNA of the CDR3: TGTGCCAGCAGCTTAACTAGCAGCTCCTACAATGAGCAGTTCTTC. The variable domain in full, completed from reference TRBV11-2 and TRBJ2-1, reads EAGVAQSPRYKIIEKRQSVAFWCNPISGHATLYWYQQILGQGPKLLIQFQNNGVVDDSQLPKDRFSAERLKGVDSTLKIQPAKLEDSAVYLCASSLTSSSYNEQFFGPGTRLTVL.

The chain is built from TRBV13 and TRBJ2-1; 7 bases match TRBD1. Germline V gives CDR1 PRHDT, CDR2 FYEKMQ (reference sequence). Trimming at V came to 4 bases and at J to 0 bases, leaving 3 bases not matched to a gene. The CDR3 loop spans 15 amino acids. The CDR3 DNA reads TGTGCCAGCAGCTGGGGACAGAGCTCCTACAATGAGCAGTTCTTC. Amino acids: CASSWGQSSYNEQFF.

This sequence joins TRBV6-5 and TRBJ2-7; D is ambiguous. V lost 4 bases to trimming and J lost 3 bases, with 4 bases between them. The CDR3 contains 11 residues. The germline V gene encodes CDR1 MNHEY and CDR2 SVGAGI. The CDR3 DNA reads as TGTGCCAGCAGTTCACTCTACGAGCAGTACTTC. Its protein is CASSSLYEQYF.

The DNA of the CDR3 is TGTGCCAGCAGCACGACAGGGCGAGGCAATCAGCCCCAGCATTTT. Its protein product is CASSTTGRGNQPQHF. The V gene is TRBV7-2, the J gene TRBJ1-5; 7 bases map to TRBD1. J lost 2 bases, V lost 5 bases, and 6 bases had no gene match. CDR3 length equals 15 residues. Germline CDR1 SGHTA, CDR2 FQGNSA.

The gene calls are TRBV7-2 and TRBJ1-1; D possibly corresponds to TRBD1 (5 bases). The ends were cut back, 5 bases at V and 2 bases at J, with 12 bases in the middle. The germline V gene has CDR1 SGHTA and CDR2 FQGNSA. This CDR3 is built from 14 residues. CDR3 in amino acids: CASSHRQRNTEAFF. For the CDR3, the DNA is TGTGCCAGCAGCCATAGACAGCGTAACACTGAAGCTTTCTTT.

This clone appeared once. CDR3 protein: CATSQTSYEQYF. The DNA of the CDR3 is TGTGCCACCTCCCAGACTTCCTACGAGCAGTACTTC. J is TRBJ2-7 and V is TRBV7-9; D gene ambiguous. CDR3 length equals 12 residues. Per germline, CDR1 SEHNR and CDR2 FQNEAQ (reference sequence). V was cut by 10 bases and J by 1 base, with 11 bases left in between.

The chain recombines TRBV7-2 with TRBJ2-1; TRBD2 matches at 12 bases. This CDR3 is built from 15 residues. Germline V gene data show CDR1 as SGHTA and CDR2 as FQGNSA. V shed 6 bases, J shed 3 bases, and the junction held 3 bases outside the gene matches. The CDR3 loop reads CASSSTSGGYNEQFF. In DNA form, the CDR3 reads TGTGCCAGCAGTTCGACTAGCGGGGGCTACAATGAGCAGTTCTTC.

In its sample, this clone was seen once. This chain uses TRBV24-1 with TRBJ1-5, with 9 positions matching TRBD1. Germline CDR1 reads KGHDR; CDR2 reads SFDVKD. With V trimmed by 4 bases and J by 6 bases, 6 bases remained unmatched. This CDR3 spans 15 amino acids. DNA of the CDR3: TGTGCCACCAGTGAAACCGGGACAGGGAGTCAGCCCCAGCATTTT. The encoded protein is CATSETGTGSQPQHF.

This clone was seen just once. The chain employs TRBV20-1 and TRBJ2-1; D remains unclear. V gave up 6 bases and J gave up 4 bases, with 4 bases separating them. CDR3 length: 10 residues. The germline V gene encodes CDR1 DFQATT and CDR2 SNEGSKA (reference sequence). The CDR3 loop reads CSAFYNEQFF. The CDR3 bases are TGCAGTGCCTTTTACAATGAGCAGTTCTTC.

V usage is TRBV28 and J usage is TRBJ1-1; TRBD1 is a possible D gene (6 bases). The germline V and J ends were trimmed by 6 bases and 8 bases, with 10 bases remaining between them. This CDR3 is built from 11 residues. The germline V gene encodes CDR1 MDHEN and CDR2 SYDVKM. The CDR3: CASSYTGEAFF. Here the CDR3 DNA reads TGTGCCAGCAGCTATACAGGGGAAGCTTTCTTT.

The chain has TRBV6-5 and TRBJ2-1; D is perhaps TRBD1 (6 bases). Germline CDR1 reads MNHEY; CDR2 reads SVGAGI. Trimming shortened V by 5 bases and J by 0 bases, and 11 bases separated the two germline ends. The CDR3 has 15 residues. CDR3 sequence reads: CASSLGQGSYNEQFF. The CDR3 nucleotides are TGTGCCAGCAGTCTGGGACAAGGCTCCTACAATGAGCAGTTCTTC.

The rearrangement links TRBV28 to TRBJ2-2, with 10 bases aligning to TRBD2. Germline CDR1 MDHEN, CDR2 SYDVKM. The CDR3 has 15 residues. V shed 6 bases and J 6 bases; nucleotides not matched to a gene: 7. CDR3 sequence reads: CASSSSGGTPGELFF. CDR3 nucleotides: TGTGCCAGCAGCTCTAGCGGGGGTACTCCCGGGGAGCTGTTTTTT.

Concerning this clone itself: The junction departs from germline at one end; a sequencing error may be responsible. The chain links TRBV28 to TRBJ2-7; D may be TRBD2 (5 bases). Germline assignment: CDR1 MDHEN and CDR2 SYDVKM. CDR3 length: 17 residues. The CDR3 DNA reads TGTGCCAGCAGTTTACACAACCTAGCTCAGATAAGGAGCGAGCTGCACTTC. This gives the protein CASSLHNLAQIRSELHF. Together with reference TRBV28 and TRBJ2-7, the CDR3 gives the full variable domain: DVKVTQSSRYLVKRTGEKVFLECVQDMDHENMFWYRQDPGLGLRLIYFSYDVKMKEKGDIPEGYSVSREKKERFSLILESASTNQTSMYLCASSLHNLAQIRSELHFGPGTRLTVT.

The genes are TRBV11-3 and TRBJ2-2; possible D gene TRBD1, 5 bases. Germline V CDR1 and CDR2: SGHNT, YENEEA. V gave up 1 base and J gave up 0 bases, with 6 bases separating them. CDR3 length: 15 amino acids. CDR3 protein: CASSLGGANTGELFF. The CDR3 DNA reads as TGTGCCAGCAGCTTAGGGGGCGCGAACACCGGGGAGCTGTTTTTT.

This chain joins TRBV13 and TRBJ2-1; D is ambiguous. Germline CDR1 reads PRHDT; CDR2 reads FYEKMQ (reference sequence). The V end lost 1 base, the J end lost 2 bases, and 9 bases lay between the germline ends. CDR3 size: 15 residues. CDR3 nucleotides: TGTGCCAGCAGCTTAGATTACACAGCCTACAATGAGCAGTTCTTC. It encodes CASSLDYTAYNEQFF.

The chain joins TRBV21-1 to TRBJ1-2; the D segment call TRBD1 is taken from the table without a DNA check. TRBV21-1 is tagged as a pseudogene. This CDR3 region has 15 residues. CDR3 bases: TGTGCCAGCAGCAGCTTTTCGACAGGGCTGGAAGGCTACACCTTC. Translating it yields CASSSFSTGLEGYTF.

The gene calls are TRBV5-1 and TRBJ2-2, with 10 positions matching TRBD2. With 3 bases clipped from V and 2 bases from J, the junction kept 4 bases outside the gene matches. From germline, CDR1 is SGHRS and CDR2 YFSETQ. The CDR3 runs to 16 residues. The CDR3, as DNA: TGCGCCAGCAGCTCCGGGACTAGCGCCAACACCGGGGAGCTGTTTTTT. Residues: CASSSGTSANTGELFF.

The gene calls are TRBV19 and TRBJ1-2; D may be TRBD1 (6 bases). Germline V gene data show CDR1 as LNHDA and CDR2 as SQIVND (reference sequence). V was cut by 5 bases and J by 4 bases, with 14 bases left in between. CDR3 size: 14 residues. CDR3 residues: CASSSWGQSYGYTF. In DNA, the CDR3 is TGTGCCAGTAGTTCATGGGGGCAAAGCTATGGCTACACCTTC.

The chain joins TRBV5-4 to TRBJ1-2, with 10 bases that match TRBD1. Per germline, CDR1 SGHNT and CDR2 YYREEE (reference sequence). The CDR3 contains 16 residues. The ends lost 3 bases at V and 2 bases at J; junction bases unmatched: 7. This chain's CDR3 is CASSSDPGQGNYGYTF. CDR3 in DNA: TGTGCCAGCAGCTCCGACCCGGGACAGGGGAACTATGGCTACACCTTC.

The CDR3 protein is CAISPTENTNTGELFF. Written as DNA, the CDR3 is TGTGCCATCAGCCCGACAGAAAATACGAACACCGGGGAGCTGTTTTTT. V gene TRBV10-3 combines with J gene TRBJ2-2, with D possibly being TRBD1 (5 bases). The CDR3 runs to 16 residues. V shed 6 bases and J shed 0 bases, with 14 bases lying between them. Germline lookup yields CDR1 ENHRY and CDR2 SYGVKD.

The CDR3, as DNA: TGTGCCAGCAGTCCCTCAGACAGGGCCAATCAGCCCCAGCATTTT. Residues: CASSPSDRANQPQHF. The chain links TRBV28 to TRBJ1-5; 7 nucleotides align to TRBD1. J lost 3 bases, V lost 5 bases, and 7 bases had no gene match. The germline gives CDR1 MDHEN, CDR2 SYDVKM. This CDR3 contains 15 residues.

The DNA of the CDR3 is TGTGCCAGCAGCTTAAGCGACAGGGGACTTTTCGATACGCAGTATTTT. This codes for CASSLSDRGLFDTQYF. The chain recombines TRBV11-1 with TRBJ2-3; 8 nucleotides line up with TRBD1. The V gene's germline CDR1 is SGHAT and CDR2 FQDESV (reference sequence). The CDR3 contains 16 residues. Trimming took 2 bases from V and 6 from J; bases not matched to a gene: 10. The complete variable domain, with remaining parts taken from reference TRBV11-1 and TRBJ2-3, reads EAEVAQSPRYKITEKSQAVAFWCDPISGHATLYWYRQILGQGPELLVQFQDESVVDDSQLPKDRFSAERLKGVDSTLKIQPAELGDSAMYLCASSLSDRGLFDTQYFGPGTRLTVL.

The chain uses TRBV6-5 and TRBJ2-5, with a weak D call TRBD2 (5 bases). CDR3 length equals 14 residues. The ends were cut back, 4 bases at V and 6 bases at J, with 15 bases in the middle. The germline CDR1 and CDR2 sequences are MNHEY and SVGAGI. Here the CDR3 DNA reads TGTGCCAGCAGTTCCTTTTTAAGGGAGAAGACCCAGTACTTC. It codes for CASSSFLREKTQYF.

The chain has TRBV5-8 and TRBJ2-3, with 7 bases identical to TRBD1. V lost 2 bases to trimming and J lost 2 bases; unmatched junction nucleotides: 8. CDR1 SGHTS and CDR2 YDEGEE come from the germline V gene. The CDR3 is 16 amino acids. CDR3 residues: CASSFGQVSNTDTQYF. The CDR3 DNA sequence: TGTGCCAGCAGCTTTGGACAGGTCTCTAACACAGATACGCAGTATTTT.

The chain recombines TRBV7-3 with TRBJ1-5; D uncertain. The V and J ends lost 5 bases and 4 bases respectively, with 15 bases between them. Germline-derived CDR1 and CDR2 are SGHTA and FQGTGA. This CDR3 spans 15 amino acids. CDR3 in DNA: TGTGCCAGCAGCCCCCACGGCGGAATAAATCAGCCCCAGCATTTT. Residues: CASSPHGGINQPQHF.

The chain employs TRBV18 and TRBJ2-7, with D perhaps matching TRBD1 (6 bases). Germline-derived CDR1 and CDR2 are KGHSH and LQKENI. This CDR3 has 15 residues. V lost 2 bases, J lost 2 bases, and 13 bases lay in between. CDR3: CASSPRTVGTYEQYF. In DNA, the CDR3 is TGTGCCAGCTCACCAAGGACAGTAGGAACCTACGAGCAGTACTTC. Complete variable domain (other parts from reference TRBV18 and TRBJ2-7): NAGVMQNPRHLVRRRGQEARLRCSPMKGHSHVYWYRQLPEEGLKFMVYLQKENIIDESGMPKERFSAEFPKEGPSILRIQQVVRGDSAAYFCASSPRTVGTYEQYFGPGTRLTVT.

V usage is TRBV15 and J usage is TRBJ2-7, with 13 bases identical to TRBD2. The J segment lost 4 bases and the V segment lost 3 bases, leaving 6 bases of the junction unmatched. This CDR3 has 16 amino acids. CDR1 is LNHNV and CDR2 is YYDKDF in the germline V gene (reference sequence). CDR3 nucleotides: TGTGCCACCAGCAGTTCGACTAGCGGGAGGAGGTACGAGCAGTACTTC. It encodes CATSSSTSGRRYEQYF.